The entry that follows covers one T cell receptor beta chain sequence. TCRdb re-derived calls from the PCR reads in MiXCR, one entry per CDR3 protein. The sample lists about 14,000 distinct CDR3 sequences, approximately 51% seen once, with 13% to 15% in the top ten. These data are taken from a study of tumor-infiltrating lymphocytes in oesophageal squamous cell carcinoma. The germline V gene has CDR1 SGHTA and CDR2 FQGNSA. CDR3 length equals 15 residues. Trimming removed 1 base from V and 7 bases from J, with 14 bases in between. The material sequenced was blood. The chain recombines TRBV7-2 with TRBJ2-1; tentatively, D is TRBD1 (5 bases). The receptor was derived from a male donor with esophageal squamous cell carcinoma. Written as DNA, the CDR3 is TGTGCCAGCAGCTTAGGGGTAGGGGCCCCAAATGAGCAGTTCTTC. Protein: CASSLGVGAPNEQFF.